Following are 13 T cell receptor beta chains from one sample sequenced in a study of blood T cells in healthy people across ages. With a J-beta primer mix and a sample-barcoded 5' primer, a second PCR ran about 6 to 11 cycles. TCRdb recomputed calls from the 5' RACE reads with MiXCR, one row per CDR3 protein. The sample lists around 1.7 million distinct CDR3 sequences, about 30% occurring once. Sequencing input: blood. The source of these receptors is a woman in her 30s in good health.

This chain links TRBV2 with TRBJ2-1; 15 bases line up with TRBD2. The CDR3 loop spans 18 amino acids. With V trimmed by 4 bases and J by 4 bases, 8 bases remained unmatched. CDR1 SNHLY and CDR2 FYNNEI come from the germline V gene. The DNA for the CDR3 is TGTGCCAGCAGTGCAGGACTAGCGGGGGGGCCGGGGTACAATGAGCAGTTCTTC. Its protein is CASSAGLAGGPGYNEQFF.

This clonotype was counted between two and nine times. The chain combines TRBV4-3 with TRBJ2-1; 7 bases align to TRBD2. The V segment lost 0 bases and the J segment 6 bases; nucleotides outside the gene matches: 8. The V gene's germline CDR1 is LGHNA and CDR2 YSLEER. CDR3 length: 16 amino acids. The CDR3 nucleotides are TGCGCCAGCAGCCAAGAAGGATCCCTAGCGGCCAATGAGCAGTTCTTC. Amino acid sequence: CASSQEGSLAANEQFF.

This clonotype was detected only once. Being one base from a much bigger clone, this may be a read error. The chain uses TRBV12-3 or TRBV12-4 and TRBJ2-6; D uncertain. V was pared by 11 bases and J by 1 base, with 18 bases between. The length of the CDR3 is 16 residues. CDR3 coding DNA: TGTGCCGGCACCCCTGGGGTCCTGTCTGGGGCCAACGTCCTGACTTTC. This encodes CAGTPGVLSGANVLTF.

The sample holds a few counts of this clonotype. As DNA, the CDR3 is TGCAGTGCTAGAACTGGAGGGGGCGGGAATCAGCCCCAGCATTTT. Its protein is CSARTGGGGNQPQHF. The chain employs TRBV20-1 and TRBJ1-5, with 7 bases identical to TRBD1. V was pared by 2 bases and J by 4 bases, with 8 bases of the junction left unmatched. CDR1 and CDR2 (germline): DFQATT, SNEGSKA (reference sequence). The CDR3 is 15 amino acids.

Ten or more counts support this clonotype. The rearrangement uses TRBV6-1 and TRBJ1-2; 7 nucleotides line up with TRBD1. Germline V CDR1 and CDR2: MNHNS, SASEGT. The CDR3 has 13 residues. The V segment lost 1 base and the J segment 6 bases; nucleotides outside the gene matches: 2. The CDR3 DNA follows: TGTGCCAGCAGTGAAGACAGGGGAAATGGCTACACCTTC. This sequence encodes CASSEDRGNGYTF.

This clonotype occurred a few times. The CDR3 here is CASRGGRDSYEQYF. The CDR3 DNA follows: TGCGCCAGTCGGGGCGGGAGGGACTCCTACGAGCAGTACTTC. The gene calls are TRBV5-1 and TRBJ2-5; 9 bases are a match to TRBD2. The J call may be incorrect, as the DNA end agrees better with TRBJ2-7. Germline V gene data show CDR1 as SGHRS and CDR2 as YFSETQ. The CDR3 covers 14 residues.

This sequence joins TRBV29-1 and TRBJ1-1; the D is unclear. The V end was cut by 4 bases, the J end by 0 bases, with 12 bases between. The length of the CDR3 is 14 residues. The germline CDR1 and CDR2 sequences are SQVTM and ANQGSEA. CDR3 sequence reads: CSVGRTQMNTEAFF. The CDR3 nucleotides read TGCAGCGTTGGTAGAACGCAGATGAACACTGAAGCTTTCTTT.

This clonotype has just a few counts. The rearrangement uses TRBV5-5 and TRBJ2-1; D is unresolved. Trimming stripped 3 bases from V and 6 bases from J, with 10 bases between. The germline V gene encodes CDR1 SGHKS and CDR2 YYEKEE (reference sequence). The CDR3 extends over 13 amino acids. CDR3 loop: CASSSLPSNEQFF. The DNA of the CDR3 is TGTGCCAGCAGCTCACTCCCAAGCAATGAGCAGTTCTTC.

The chain combines TRBV7-2 with TRBJ2-3; D may be TRBD2 (7 bases). Per germline, CDR1 SGHTA and CDR2 FQGNSA. The CDR3 covers 16 residues. With 5 bases removed from V and 1 base from J, the gap between germline ends came to 16 bases. The CDR3 loop reads CASSGVGGPRTDTQYF. CDR3 nucleotides: TGTGCCAGCAGCGGAGTCGGGGGGCCCCGCACAGATACGCAGTATTTT.

This clonotype was recorded at least ten times. The gene calls are TRBV5-5 and TRBJ2-5; D remains ambiguous. Germline lookup yields CDR1 SGHKS and CDR2 YYEKEE (reference sequence). This CDR3 has 13 amino acids. The germline V and J ends were trimmed by 2 bases and 5 bases, with 10 bases remaining between them. The CDR3 here is CASSLPQAETQYF. Written as DNA, the CDR3 is TGTGCCAGCAGCTTACCCCAAGCGGAGACCCAGTACTTC.

This clonotype showed up just a few times. The chain is built from TRBV20-1 and TRBJ2-7; TRBD2 aligns across 8 bases. CDR1 DFQATT and CDR2 SNEGSKA come from the germline V gene (reference sequence). The CDR3 extends over 15 amino acids. V lost 0 bases to trimming and J lost 3 bases; unmatched junction nucleotides: 7. The CDR3 spells CSARDLRGGYYEQYF. CDR3 bases: TGCAGTGCTAGAGATCTCCGGGGGGGATACTACGAGCAGTACTTC.

The chain has TRBV5-1 and TRBJ2-1; 8 bases agree with TRBD1. This CDR3 region has 15 residues. The V and J ends lost 4 bases and 6 bases, in that order; junction bases with no gene match: 9. The germline CDR1 and CDR2 sequences are SGHRS and YFSETQ. DNA of the CDR3: TGCGCCAGCAGCCCCGTGACAGGGGTGGGCAATGAGCAGTTCTTC. This sequence encodes CASSPVTGVGNEQFF. Variable domain in full (rest from reference TRBV5-1 and TRBJ2-1): KAGVTQTPRYLIKTRGQQVTLSCSPISGHRSVSWYQQTPGQGLQFLFEYFSETQRNKGNFPGRFSGRQFSNSRSEMNVSTLELGDSALYLCASSPVTGVGNEQFFGPGTRLTVL.

This chain connects TRBV20-1 to TRBJ2-7, with D possibly matching TRBD1 (6 bases). Germline CDR1 reads DFQATT; CDR2 reads SNEGSKA (reference sequence). The CDR3 totals 13 residues. V was trimmed by 1 base and J by 5 bases, leaving 12 bases between them. The CDR3 DNA reads TGCAGTGCTAGAGCCAGCTACAGGGACGAGCAGTACTTC. Translating it yields CSARASYRDEQYF.